These 21 T cell receptor beta chains were sequenced from one sample in a study of cytomegalovirus exposure and HLA in healthy donors. Vbeta (60) and Jbeta (13) primers were used in the PCR. Clones were read by immunoSEQ multiplex PCR, and TCRdb kept only the in-frame ones, dropping some. The data contain 130,000 or so clones, less than 80% of them singletons. Sample: PBMCs. These receptors came from a man in his forties in good health and CMV-seropositive.

The chain uses TRBV7-9 and TRBJ2-7; 9 bases align to TRBD1. There are 15 residues in the CDR3. The germline CDR1 and CDR2 sequences are SEHNR and FQNEAQ (reference sequence). The J segment lost 0 bases and the V segment lost 3 bases, leaving 3 bases of the junction unmatched. CDR3 region: CASSFRTGVSYEQYF. The CDR3 bases are TGTGCCAGCAGCTTTCGGACAGGGGTCTCCTACGAGCAGTACTTC.

This clone was detected a few times. The rearrangement uses TRBV30 and TRBJ2-5; D remains unclear. V lost 3 bases and J lost 5, with 13 bases in between. Germline lookup yields CDR1 GTSNPN and CDR2 SVGIG (reference sequence). CDR3 size: 13 residues. The CDR3: CAWSRRNRETQYF. The CDR3 nucleotides read TGTGCCTGGAGCCGCCGCAACCGGGAGACCCAGTACTTC.

Turning to this clone: The junction departs from germline at one end; a sequencing error may be responsible. V is TRBV13 and J is TRBJ1-1; D is perhaps TRBD1 (6 bases). CDR1 and CDR2 (germline): PRHDT, FYEKMQ (reference sequence). The CDR3 loop spans 16 amino acids. CDR3 sequence (DNA): TGTGCCAGCAGCTCCTGGGGGGGCGGGTTGAACACTGGAGCTTTCTTT. It codes for CASSSWGGGLNTGAFF.

This chain links TRBV5-8 with TRBJ2-7; TRBD1 agrees at 9 bases. The germline V gene encodes CDR1 SGHTS and CDR2 YDEGEE. The CDR3 length is 14 residues. The V and J ends lost 3 bases and 2 bases, in that order; junction bases with no gene match: 3. In DNA form, the CDR3 reads TGTGCCAGCAGCTACGGGACAGGGACCTACGAGCAGTACTTC. This translates into CASSYGTGTYEQYF.

This clone has a single count. The rearrangement links TRBV19 to TRBJ2-3, with 7 positions matching TRBD2. The CDR3 has 16 residues. J lost 4 bases, V lost 2 bases, and 9 bases had no gene match. CDR1 is LNHDA, CDR2 SQIVND, per germline (reference sequence). The CDR3 protein is CASSIWGGRTPDTQYF. In DNA, the CDR3 is TGTGCCAGTAGTATATGGGGCGGGAGAACCCCAGATACGCAGTATTTT.

The chain uses TRBV9 and TRBJ2-2; 7 positions match TRBD1. The CDR3 is 15 residues long. V shed 4 bases, J shed 5 bases, and the junction held 8 bases outside the gene matches. Germline V gene data show CDR1 as SGDLS and CDR2 as YYNGEE. The CDR3 DNA sequence: TGTGCCAGCAGCCTCCGACAGGGCGCGACCGGGGAGCTGTTTTTT. Residues: CASSLRQGATGELFF.

This chain connects TRBV5-3 to TRBJ1-1, with TRBD1 identical over 11 bases. TRBV5-3 carries the ORF label, with uncertain function. The CDR3 loop spans 17 amino acids. V gave up 3 bases and J gave up 5 bases; unmatched junction bases: 12. The CDR3 DNA reads as TGTGCCAGAAGCTGGACAGGGGGCGTGGAGTGGTGGACTGAAGCTTTCTTT. Its protein is CARSWTGGVEWWTEAFF.

This clone was seen only a few times. V is TRBV28 and J is TRBJ2-5; D is perhaps TRBD1 (6 bases). Germline V CDR1 and CDR2: MDHEN, SYDVKM. V dropped 2 bases and J dropped 5 bases, with 18 bases sitting between them. The CDR3 has 16 amino acids. This CDR3 is CASSLRDRPPRETQYF. The CDR3 DNA sequence: TGTGCCAGCAGTTTACGCGACAGGCCTCCACGGGAGACCCAGTACTTC.

The chain links TRBV28 to TRBJ1-3, with unresolved D. From germline, CDR1 is MDHEN and CDR2 SYDVKM. V was clipped by 2 bases and J by 6 bases, with 8 bases between them. This CDR3 contains 13 residues. The DNA of the CDR3 is TGTGCCAGCAGTTTAGGGAGGGAAAACACCATATATTTT. Translation gives CASSLGRENTIYF.

The chain is built from TRBV10-3 and TRBJ2-2; 10 positions match TRBD1. V lost 6 bases, J lost 4 bases, and 8 bases stayed unmatched. The CDR3 covers 16 residues. The germline gives CDR1 ENHRY, CDR2 SYGVKD. CDR3 in amino acids: CAIRTTGTGATGELFF. CDR3 DNA: TGTGCCATCAGGACCACCGGGACAGGGGCCACCGGGGAGCTGTTTTTT.

This sequence joins TRBV5-1 and TRBJ2-1; 10 bases match TRBD2. CDR3 length: 16 amino acids. Germline values: CDR1 SGHRS, CDR2 YFSETQ. With 0 bases clipped from V and 10 bases from J, the junction kept 10 bases outside the gene matches. The CDR3 nucleotides read TGCGCCAGCAGCTTGGTCCCTCTAGCGGGAGATAGCGAGCAGTTCTTC. Amino acid sequence: CASSLVPLAGDSEQFF.

The V call is TRBV9, the J call TRBJ1-1; D is undetermined. V was trimmed by 3 bases and J by 0 bases, leaving 15 bases between them. This CDR3 has 16 residues. Per the germline V gene, CDR1 is SGDLS and CDR2 is YYNGEE. CDR3 sequence reads: CASSALGLRMNTEAFF. The CDR3 DNA is TGTGCCAGCAGCGCCCTAGGTCTTCGGATGAACACTGAAGCTTTCTTT.

The CDR3 sequence: CASSLSDSYLPAFF. Written as DNA, the CDR3 is TGTGCCAGCAGCTTATCGGACAGCTATCTTCCAGCTTTCTTT. The chain couples TRBV7-8 to TRBJ1-1; maybe TRBD1 (6 bases). Germline V gives CDR1 SGHVS, CDR2 FQNEAQ. The V and J ends lost 2 bases and 10 bases respectively, with 17 bases between them. The CDR3 covers 14 residues.

The chain links TRBV18 to TRBJ2-1, with 10 bases that match TRBD2. Germline-derived CDR1 and CDR2 are KGHSH and LQKENI. CDR3 length: 15 residues. V gave up 4 bases and J gave up 6 bases; unmatched junction bases: 6. CDR3 sequence: CASSRVAGGPNEQFF. CDR3 nucleotide sequence: TGTGCCAGCTCACGAGTAGCGGGAGGACCCAATGAGCAGTTCTTC.

The chain uses TRBV7-2 and TRBJ1-2; D ambiguous. The CDR3 runs to 12 residues. From germline, CDR1 is SGHTA and CDR2 FQGNSA. Trimming shortened V by 7 bases and J by 7 bases, and 13 bases separated the two germline ends. This CDR3 is CASIERGSGYTF. The CDR3 DNA follows: TGTGCCAGCATTGAAAGAGGGTCTGGCTACACCTTC.

This rearrangement joins TRBV5-1 to TRBJ1-5; weak D call: TRBD1 (5 bases). V was clipped by 2 bases and J by 6 bases, with 15 bases between them. The germline CDR1 and CDR2 sequences are SGHRS and YFSETQ. The length of the CDR3 is 15 residues. The CDR3 DNA follows: TGCGCCAGCAGCTTCGACAGACGTCCCGGTCAGCCCCAGCATTTT. As protein: CASSFDRRPGQPQHF.

This chain connects TRBV30 to TRBJ1-6; 7 bases map to TRBD1. Germline V CDR1 and CDR2: GTSNPN, SVGIG (reference sequence). CDR3 length: 14 amino acids. V lost 4 bases and J lost 9; bases outside the gene matches: 9. CDR3 in DNA: TGTGCCTGGAAAACAGACAGGGTGGGTTCACCCCTCCACTTT. It yields the protein CAWKTDRVGSPLHF.

The V and J genes are TRBV7-8 and TRBJ1-3, with 9 bases fitting TRBD1. CDR1 is SGHVS and CDR2 is FQNEAQ in the germline V gene. V shed 3 bases, J shed 4 bases, and the junction held 19 bases outside the gene matches. This CDR3 contains 20 residues. The CDR3 region has the DNA TGTGCCAGCAGCTTCGCCTCCGACGGATCCTACAGGGGGCCGGGAAACACCATATATTTT. It translates to CASSFASDGSYRGPGNTIYF.

V gene TRBV10-3 combines with J gene TRBJ2-2, with TRBD2 identical over 14 bases. Per the germline V gene, CDR1 is ENHRY and CDR2 is SYGVKD. This CDR3 is built from 19 residues. Trimming took 0 bases from V and 5 from J; bases not matched to a gene: 8. The DNA of the CDR3 is TGTGCCATCAGTGAGTCATCGGGGACTAGCGGGAGCGTGACCGGGGAGCTGTTTTTT. It is translated as CAISESSGTSGSVTGELFF.

The chain recombines TRBV18 with TRBJ2-5; D is undetermined. Trimming pared 0 bases from V and 7 bases from J, leaving 9 bases between. CDR3 length: 13 amino acids. CDR1 and CDR2 (germline): KGHSH, LQKENI. Here the CDR3 reads CASSPPPGRTQYF. CDR3 DNA: TGTGCCAGCTCACCACCGCCCGGTAGGACCCAGTACTTC. The variable domain in full, completed from reference TRBV18 and TRBJ2-5, reads NAGVMQNPRHLVRRRGQEARLRCSPMKGHSHVYWYRQLPEEGLKFMVYLQKENIIDESGMPKERFSAEFPKEGPSILRIQQVVRGDSAAYFCASSPPPGRTQYFGPGTRLLVL.

The chain carries TRBV28 and TRBJ1-4, with 7 bases aligning to TRBD1. Germline V gene sequence: CDR1 MDHEN, CDR2 SYDVKM. The V gene end was trimmed by 6 bases and the J gene end by 10 bases; junction bases not matched to a gene: 14. The CDR3 totals 15 residues. The CDR3 region is CASSNQGQSRGKLFF. The CDR3 region has the DNA TGTGCCAGCAGCAATCAGGGACAGAGCAGGGGAAAACTGTTTTTT.